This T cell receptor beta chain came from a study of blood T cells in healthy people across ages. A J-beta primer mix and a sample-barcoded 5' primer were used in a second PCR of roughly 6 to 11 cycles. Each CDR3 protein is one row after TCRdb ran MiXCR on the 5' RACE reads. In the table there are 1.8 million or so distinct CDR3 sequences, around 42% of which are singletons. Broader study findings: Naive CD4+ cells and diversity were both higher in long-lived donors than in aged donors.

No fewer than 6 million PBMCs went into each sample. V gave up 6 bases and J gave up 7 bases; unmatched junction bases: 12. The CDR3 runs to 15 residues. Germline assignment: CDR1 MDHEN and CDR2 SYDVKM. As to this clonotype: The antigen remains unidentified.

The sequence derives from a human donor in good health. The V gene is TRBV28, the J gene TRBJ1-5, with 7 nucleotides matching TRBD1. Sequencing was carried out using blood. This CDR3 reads CASSSPQGMGQPQHF. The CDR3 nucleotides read TGTGCCAGCAGCTCCCCACAGGGGATGGGCCAGCCCCAGCATTTT.